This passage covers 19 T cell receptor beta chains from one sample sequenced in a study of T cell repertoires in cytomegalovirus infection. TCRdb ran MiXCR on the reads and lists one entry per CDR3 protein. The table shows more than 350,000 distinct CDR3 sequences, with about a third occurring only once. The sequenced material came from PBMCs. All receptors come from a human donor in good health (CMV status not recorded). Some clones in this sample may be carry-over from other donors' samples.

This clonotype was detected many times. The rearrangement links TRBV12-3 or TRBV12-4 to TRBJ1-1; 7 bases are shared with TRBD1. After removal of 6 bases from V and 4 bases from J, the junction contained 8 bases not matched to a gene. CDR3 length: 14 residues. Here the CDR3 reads CASSHRDRATEAFF. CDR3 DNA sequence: TGTGCCAGCAGCCACCGGGACAGAGCCACTGAAGCTTTCTTT.

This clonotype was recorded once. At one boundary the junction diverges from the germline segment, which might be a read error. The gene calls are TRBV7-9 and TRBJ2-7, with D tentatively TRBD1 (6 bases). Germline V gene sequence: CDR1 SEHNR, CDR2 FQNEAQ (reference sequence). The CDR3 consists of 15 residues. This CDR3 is CSRSSRGDNTYEQYF. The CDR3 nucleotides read TGTTCCAGAAGCTCACGAGGGGACAACACGTACGAGCAGTACTTC.

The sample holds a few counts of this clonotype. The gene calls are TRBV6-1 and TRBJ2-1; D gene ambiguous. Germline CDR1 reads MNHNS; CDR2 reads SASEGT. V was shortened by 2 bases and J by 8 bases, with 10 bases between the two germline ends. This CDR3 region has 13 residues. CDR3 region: CASSEPPGDEQFF. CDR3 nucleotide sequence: TGTGCCAGCAGTGAACCCCCTGGGGATGAGCAGTTCTTC.

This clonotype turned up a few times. CDR3 region: CASSLDHSSYEQYF. The CDR3 DNA reads as TGTGCCAGCAGCTTAGATCACAGCTCCTACGAGCAGTACTTC. V is TRBV11-2 and J is TRBJ2-7, with D uncertain. The CDR3 spans 14 residues. From germline, CDR1 is SGHAT and CDR2 FQNNGV. V was trimmed by 0 bases and J by 0 bases, leaving 6 bases between them. Complete variable domain (other parts from reference TRBV11-2 and TRBJ2-7): EAGVAQSPRYKIIEKRQSVAFWCNPISGHATLYWYQQILGQGPKLLIQFQNNGVVDDSQLPKDRFSAERLKGVDSTLKIQPAKLEDSAVYLCASSLDHSSYEQYFGPGTRLTVT.

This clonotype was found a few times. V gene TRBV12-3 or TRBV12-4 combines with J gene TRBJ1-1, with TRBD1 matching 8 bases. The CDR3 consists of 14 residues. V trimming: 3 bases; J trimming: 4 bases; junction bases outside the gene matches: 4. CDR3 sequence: CASSFLDRGTEAFF. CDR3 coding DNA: TGTGCCAGCAGTTTCCTTGACAGGGGCACTGAAGCTTTCTTT.

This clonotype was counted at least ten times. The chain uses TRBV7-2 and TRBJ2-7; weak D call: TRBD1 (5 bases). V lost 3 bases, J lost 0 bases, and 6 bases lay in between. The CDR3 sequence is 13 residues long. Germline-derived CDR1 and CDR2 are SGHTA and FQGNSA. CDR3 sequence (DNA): TGTGCCAGCAGCTTGGACACCTCCTACGAGCAGTACTTC. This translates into CASSLDTSYEQYF.

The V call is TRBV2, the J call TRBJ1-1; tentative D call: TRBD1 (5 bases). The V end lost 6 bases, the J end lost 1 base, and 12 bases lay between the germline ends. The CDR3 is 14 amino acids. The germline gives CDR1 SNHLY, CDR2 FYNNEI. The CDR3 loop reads CASRRGGQNTEAFF. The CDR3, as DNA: TGTGCCAGCAGGAGGGGAGGGCAGAACACTGAAGCTTTCTTT.

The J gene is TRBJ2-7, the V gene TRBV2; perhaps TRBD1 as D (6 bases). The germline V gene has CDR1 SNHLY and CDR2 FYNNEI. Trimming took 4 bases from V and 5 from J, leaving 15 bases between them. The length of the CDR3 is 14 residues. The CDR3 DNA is TGTGCCAGCAGTGCATCCACAGGGCGCCACGAGCAGTACTTC. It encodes CASSASTGRHEQYF. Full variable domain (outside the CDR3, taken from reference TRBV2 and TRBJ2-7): EPEVTQTPSHQVTQMGQEVILRCVPISNHLYFYWYRQILGQKVEFLVSFYNNEISEKSEIFDDQFSVERPDGSNFTLKIRSTKLEDSAMYFCASSASTGRHEQYFGPGTRLTVT.

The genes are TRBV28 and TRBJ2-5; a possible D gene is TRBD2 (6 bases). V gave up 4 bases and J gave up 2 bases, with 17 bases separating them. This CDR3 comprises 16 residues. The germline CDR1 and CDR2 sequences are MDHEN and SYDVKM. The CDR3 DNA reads TGTGCCAGCAGTTCCGGTTGGCGGGGAGTGCAAGAGACCCAGTACTTC. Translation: CASSSGWRGVQETQYF.

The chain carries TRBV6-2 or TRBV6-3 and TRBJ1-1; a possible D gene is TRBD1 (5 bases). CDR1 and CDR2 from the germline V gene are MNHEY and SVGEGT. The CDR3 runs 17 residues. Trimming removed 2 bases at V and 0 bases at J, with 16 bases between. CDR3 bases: TGTGCCAGCAGTTACAGGGCGGGGGACCCAATGAACACTGAAGCTTTCTTT. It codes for CASSYRAGDPMNTEAFF.

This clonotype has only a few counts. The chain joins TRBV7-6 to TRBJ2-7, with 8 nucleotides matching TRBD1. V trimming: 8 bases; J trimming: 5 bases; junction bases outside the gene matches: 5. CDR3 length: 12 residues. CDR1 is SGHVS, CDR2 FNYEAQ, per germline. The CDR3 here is CASSDRAHEQYF. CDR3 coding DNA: TGTGCCAGCTCGGACAGGGCCCACGAGCAGTACTTC.

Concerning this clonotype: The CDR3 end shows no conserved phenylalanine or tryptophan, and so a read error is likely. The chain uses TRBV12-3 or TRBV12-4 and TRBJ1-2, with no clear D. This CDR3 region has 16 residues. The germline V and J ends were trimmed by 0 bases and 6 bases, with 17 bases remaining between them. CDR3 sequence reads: CASSLAPRRLGNGYTL. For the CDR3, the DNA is TGTGCCAGCAGTTTAGCGCCCCGGAGGCTGGGTAATGGCTACACCTTA.

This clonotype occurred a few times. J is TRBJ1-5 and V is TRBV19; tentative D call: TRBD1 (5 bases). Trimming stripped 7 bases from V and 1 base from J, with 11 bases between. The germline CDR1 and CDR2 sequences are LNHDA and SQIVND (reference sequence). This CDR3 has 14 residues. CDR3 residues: CASKVEGSNQPQHF. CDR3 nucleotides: TGTGCCAGTAAGGTGGAGGGGAGCAATCAGCCCCAGCATTTT.

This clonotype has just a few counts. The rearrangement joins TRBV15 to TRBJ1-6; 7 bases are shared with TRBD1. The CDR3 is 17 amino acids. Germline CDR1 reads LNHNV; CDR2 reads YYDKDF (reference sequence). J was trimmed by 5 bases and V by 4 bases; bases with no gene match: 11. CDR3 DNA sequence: TGTGCCACCAGCACCAGATCAGGGGGTTTCGATAATTCACCCCTCCACTTT. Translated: CATSTRSGGFDNSPLHF. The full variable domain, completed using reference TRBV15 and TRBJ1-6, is DAMVIQNPRYQVTQFGKPVTLSCSQTLNHNVMYWYQQKSSQAPKLLFHYYDKDFNNEADTPDNFQSRRPNTSFCFLDIRSPGLGDTAMYLCATSTRSGGFDNSPLHFGNGTRLTVT.

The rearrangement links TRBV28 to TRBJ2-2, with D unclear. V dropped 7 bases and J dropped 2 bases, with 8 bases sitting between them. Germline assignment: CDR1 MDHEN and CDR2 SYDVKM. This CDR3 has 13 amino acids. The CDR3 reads CASISANTGELFF. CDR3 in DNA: TGTGCCAGCATCTCGGCAAACACCGGGGAGCTGTTTTTT. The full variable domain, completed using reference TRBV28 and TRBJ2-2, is DVKVTQSSRYLVKRTGEKVFLECVQDMDHENMFWYRQDPGLGLRLIYFSYDVKMKEKGDIPEGYSVSREKKERFSLILESASTNQTSMYLCASISANTGELFFGEGSRLTVL.

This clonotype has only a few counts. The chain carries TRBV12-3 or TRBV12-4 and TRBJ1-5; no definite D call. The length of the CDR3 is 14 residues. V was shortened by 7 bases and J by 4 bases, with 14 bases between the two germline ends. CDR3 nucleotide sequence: TGTGCCAGCACCCTCGTAGGGCGGAATCAGCCCCAGCATTTT. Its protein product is CASTLVGRNQPQHF.

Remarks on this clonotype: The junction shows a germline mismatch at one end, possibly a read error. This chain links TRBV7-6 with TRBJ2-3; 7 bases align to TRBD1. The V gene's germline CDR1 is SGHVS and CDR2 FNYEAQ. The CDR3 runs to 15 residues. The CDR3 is CARSLGDREIDTQYF. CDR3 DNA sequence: TGTGCCAGGAGCTTAGGCGACAGGGAGATAGATACGCAGTATTTT.

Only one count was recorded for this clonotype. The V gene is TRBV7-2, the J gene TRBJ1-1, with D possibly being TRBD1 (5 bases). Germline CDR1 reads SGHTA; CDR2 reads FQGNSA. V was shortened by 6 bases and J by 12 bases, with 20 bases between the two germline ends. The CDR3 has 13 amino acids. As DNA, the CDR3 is TGTGCCAGCAGTCCGCGGGACTCAAAACTATCTTTCTTT. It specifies CASSPRDSKLSFF.

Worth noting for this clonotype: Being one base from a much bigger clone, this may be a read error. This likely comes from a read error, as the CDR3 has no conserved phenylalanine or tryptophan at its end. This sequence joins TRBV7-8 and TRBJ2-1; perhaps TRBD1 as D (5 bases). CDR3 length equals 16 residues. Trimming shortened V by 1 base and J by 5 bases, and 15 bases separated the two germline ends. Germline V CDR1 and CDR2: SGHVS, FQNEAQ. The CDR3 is CASSLGRRGRNNEQFL. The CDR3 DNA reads TGTGCCAGCAGCTTAGGAAGAAGGGGTAGGAACAATGAGCAGTTCTTA.